Listed here is a single T cell receptor (beta chain). It was with 60 Vbeta and 13 Jbeta primers that the PCR ran. TCRdb keeps only in-frame clones here, not all; method: immunoSEQ multiplex PCR. The sample lists some 140,000 clones, approximately 80% occurring once. This CDR3 has 15 residues. Germline V gives CDR1 SGHNT, CDR2 YYREEE (reference sequence). With 0 bases removed from V and 9 bases from J, the gap between germline ends came to 18 bases. The data were taken from a study of cytomegalovirus exposure and HLA in healthy donors. The sample was PBMCs. This clonotype was sampled from a man aged 25 to 40 in good health and CMV-seropositive. The gene calls are TRBV5-4 and TRBJ2-5, with D possibly matching TRBD2 (6 bases). In DNA, the CDR3 is TGTGCCAGCAGCTTGGTAGCTAGCGCATCGGGTTCCCAGTACTTC. Protein product: CASSLVASASGSQYF.